One sample yielded the 16 T cell receptor beta chains listed below, sequenced in a study of T cell responses to AZD1222 COVID-19 vaccine (dated by TCRdb to the early 2020s). In the paper's terms, the time point label means: baseline before first vaccination. The treatment or condition tag for this specimen amounts to: meningococcal conjugate vaccine given as trial control. Library generation was performed with the immunoSEQ multiplex PCR assay. What TCRdb holds here is the immuneACCESS table cut down to in-frame rearrangements. Part of the clones is not present; checked against another copy, under half of the missing clones reflect an unresolved V gene, and the others are unexplained. For this sample the table gives 200,000 to 250,000 clones, of which around 93% were detected only once. The leading ten clones occupy around 1% of the sample. The sample consisted of peripheral blood, taken on day 0 of MenACWY control vaccination. All receptors derive from an adult in good health.

The V call is TRBV10-2, the J call TRBJ1-2; D unclear. Germline V gene lookup returns CDR1 WSHSY and CDR2 SAAADI. The CDR3 is 15 residues long. The V gene lost 0 bases and the J gene lost 8 bases, with 16 bases spanning the gap. The CDR3 nucleotides read TGCGCCAGCAGTGAGTCGACTCGGTCCAACCACGGCTACACCTTC. Its translation is CASSESTRSNHGYTF.

The chain uses TRBV5-4 and TRBJ2-1; D gene uncertain. Looked up from germline, CDR1 is SGHNT and CDR2 is YYREEE (reference sequence). The ends were cut back, 4 bases at V and 9 bases at J, with 8 bases in the middle. The CDR3 runs 11 residues. CDR3 region: CASSRQTEQFF. The CDR3 DNA follows: TGTGCCAGCAGCCGACAAACTGAGCAGTTCTTC.

DNA for the CDR3: TGTGCCAGCAGGGAGACAGGGAACACTGAAGCTTTCTTT. As protein: CASRETGNTEAFF. The chain combines TRBV6-5 with TRBJ1-1; tentative D call: TRBD1 (6 bases). The length of the CDR3 is 13 residues. With 6 bases removed from V and 1 base from J, the gap between germline ends came to 9 bases. CDR1 and CDR2 from the germline V gene are MNHEY and SVGAGI.

The chain links TRBV7-2 to TRBJ2-5; D may be TRBD2 (5 bases). This CDR3 has 15 residues. Looked up from germline, CDR1 is SGHTA and CDR2 is FQGNSA. Trimming took 2 bases from V and 3 from J, leaving 13 bases between them. The CDR3 bases are TGTGCCAGCAGCTTAAGGACTCCGAGGGAAGAGACCCAGTACTTC. The encoded protein is CASSLRTPREETQYF.

The J gene is TRBJ2-2, the V gene TRBV5-1, with TRBD1 matching over 9 bases. The germline V gene encodes CDR1 SGHRS and CDR2 YFSETQ. This CDR3 region has 16 residues. V gave up 2 bases and J gave up 6 bases; unmatched junction bases: 8. In nucleotides, the CDR3 is TGCGCCAGCAGCTTAGGGACAGGGTCAGGTTCCGGGGAGCTGTTTTTT. It specifies CASSLGTGSGSGELFF.

This clone was detected only once. V usage is TRBV14 and J usage is TRBJ1-1; the D gene is possibly TRBD1 (5 bases). V was shortened by 4 bases and J by 4 bases, with 16 bases between the two germline ends. Germline loops: CDR1 SGHDN, CDR2 FVKESK. The CDR3 runs to 15 residues. CDR3 residues: CASSRGPHGATEAFF. The CDR3 DNA follows: TGTGCCAGCAGCCGGGGCCCGCATGGGGCCACTGAAGCTTTCTTT.

This chain joins TRBV3-1 (or the pseudogene TRBV3-2) and TRBJ1-1; TRBD1 is a possible D gene (5 bases). Germline CDR1 reads LGHDT; CDR2 reads YNNKEL (reference sequence). The CDR3 is 16 amino acids. Trimming took 2 bases from V and 5 from J, leaving 18 bases between them. In DNA, the CDR3 is TGTGCCAGCAGCCAACTTGGCTCCTGGGGGGGAACTGAAGCTTTCTTT. Protein: CASSQLGSWGGTEAFF.

The rearrangement uses TRBV11-2 and TRBJ1-1; D unresolved. This CDR3 is 15 amino acids long. In germline, CDR1 is SGHAT, CDR2 FQNNGV. The V gene lost 5 bases and the J gene lost 2 bases, with 15 bases spanning the gap. The chain's CDR3 is CASSTIRRRNTEAFF. The CDR3 DNA reads TGTGCCAGCAGCACAATAAGACGGAGAAACACTGAAGCTTTCTTT.

The chain is built from TRBV7-2 and TRBJ1-2; D is unclear. The CDR3 loop spans 13 amino acids. Per germline, CDR1 SGHTA and CDR2 FQGNSA. V lost 0 bases and J lost 6, with 8 bases in between. The CDR3 DNA is TGTGCCAGCAGCTTAGCCTTCTTCGATGGCTACACCTTC. This gives the protein CASSLAFFDGYTF.

The chain employs TRBV3-1 (or the pseudogene TRBV3-2) and TRBJ1-1; no firm D call. Trimming removed 0 bases at V and 7 bases at J, with 12 bases between. The CDR3 runs 14 residues. Germline V lookup: CDR1 LGHDT, CDR2 YNNKEL (reference sequence). CDR3 protein: CASSQDFLRSEAFF. The DNA for the CDR3 is TGTGCCAGCAGCCAAGATTTTTTGAGGAGTGAAGCTTTCTTT.

The CDR3 nucleotides read TGTGCCAGCAGCTTAGGACAGATTAACTATGGCTACACCTTC. Its translation is CASSLGQINYGYTF. The chain has TRBV7-2 and TRBJ1-2; D is possibly TRBD1 (5 bases). The germline V gene encodes CDR1 SGHTA and CDR2 FQGNSA. This CDR3 has 14 residues. V lost 1 base to trimming and J lost 1 base, with 7 bases between them.

This chain uses TRBV5-1 with TRBJ1-2, with D tentatively TRBD1 (5 bases). In germline, CDR1 is SGHRS, CDR2 YFSETQ. This CDR3 spans 15 amino acids. The V and J ends lost 4 bases and 0 bases respectively, with 13 bases between them. CDR3 protein: CASSAGTDANYGYTF. The CDR3 DNA reads as TGCGCCAGCAGCGCCGGGACCGACGCTAACTATGGCTACACCTTC.

The rearrangement joins TRBV7-9 to TRBJ1-4; D may be TRBD1 (5 bases). Germline CDR1 SEHNR, CDR2 FQNEAQ (reference sequence). The V end was cut by 1 base, the J end by 5 bases, with 11 bases between. CDR3 length: 15 amino acids. CDR3 nucleotide sequence: TGTGCCAGCAGCTTAGATCAGGGCCTCAATGAAAAACTGTTTTTT. This encodes CASSLDQGLNEKLFF.

This rearrangement joins TRBV9 to TRBJ1-4; D call uncertain. V lost 0 bases and J 3 bases, leaving 18 bases between the germline ends. CDR1 SGDLS and CDR2 YYNGEE come from the germline V gene. There are 18 residues in the CDR3. CDR3 region: CASSVDPLRGRANEKLFF. For the CDR3, the DNA is TGTGCCAGCAGCGTAGATCCCCTCCGGGGTCGGGCTAATGAAAAACTGTTTTTT.

The chain combines TRBV19 with TRBJ1-2; TRBD1 matches 10 bases. Germline-derived CDR1 and CDR2 are LNHDA and SQIVND (reference sequence). The CDR3 extends over 15 amino acids. Trimming took 7 bases from V and 5 from J; bases not matched to a gene: 10. CDR3 DNA: TGTGCCAGTAACCCGGCCCGGGACAGGGGTTATGGCTACACCTTC. Amino acids: CASNPARDRGYGYTF.

DNA for the CDR3: TGTGCCAGCAGCCGCCGCAGGAACGTTAATGAAAAACTGTTTTTT. Protein product: CASSRRRNVNEKLFF. This sequence joins TRBV3-1 (or the pseudogene TRBV3-2) and TRBJ1-4, with D hard to call. From germline, CDR1 is LGHDT and CDR2 YNNKEL (reference sequence). There are 15 residues in the CDR3. Trimming took 4 bases from V and 4 from J, leaving 13 bases between them.